These 25 T cell receptor beta chains were sequenced from one sample in a study of early T cells in non-severe SARS-CoV-2 infection. In TCRdb, the 5' RACE reads were re-called with MiXCR into one record per CDR3 protein. The data hold about 58,000 distinct CDR3 sequences, with 10% to 15% observed a single time. The source material was whole blood. The receptor set was obtained from an adult who was a healthcare worker with PCR-confirmed SARS-CoV-2 infection or an uninfected control (not recorded which).

This clonotype came up many times. V is TRBV29-1 and J is TRBJ2-4; D remains ambiguous. V dropped 3 bases and J dropped 2 bases, with 5 bases sitting between them. Germline CDR1 reads SQVTM; CDR2 reads ANQGSEA. CDR3 size: 12 residues. The CDR3 DNA follows: TGCAGCGTTGAGTCTCCCAAAAACATTCAGTACTTC. As protein: CSVESPKNIQYF. The full variable domain, completed using reference TRBV29-1 and TRBJ2-4, is SAVISQKPSRDICQRGTSLTIQCQVDSQVTMMFWYRQQPGQSLTLIATANQGSEATYESGFVIDKFPISRPNLTFSTLTVSNMSPEDSSIYLCSVESPKNIQYFGAGTRLSVL.

In DNA, the CDR3 is TGTGCCAGCAACCTCGGGACTAGCGGGGCAACAGATACGCAGTATTTT. It specifies CASNLGTSGATDTQYF. The chain joins TRBV6-2 or TRBV6-3 to TRBJ2-3; the match to TRBD2 covers 13 bases. V lost 7 bases, J lost 3 bases, and 7 bases stayed unmatched. The germline V gene has CDR1 MNHEY and CDR2 SVGEGT. The CDR3 has 16 amino acids.

This chain's CDR3 is CASSAQGSTEAFF. The CDR3 DNA reads as TGTGCCAGCAGCGCACAGGGGTCGACTGAAGCTTTCTTT. The chain combines TRBV7-6 with TRBJ1-1; 7 bases are shared with TRBD1. J was trimmed by 5 bases and V by 5 bases; bases with no gene match: 5. The CDR3 sequence is 13 residues long. From germline, CDR1 is SGHVS and CDR2 FNYEAQ.

Concerning this clonotype itself: It may be a read error: a sequence one base away is much more abundant. The J gene is TRBJ1-5, the V gene TRBV11-2; D call uncertain. The CDR3 extends over 15 amino acids. Per germline, CDR1 SGHAT and CDR2 FQNNGV. The CDR3: CDSSSGTASNQPQHF. CDR3 nucleotides: TGTGACAGCAGCTCCGGCACGGCTAGCAATCAGCCCCAGCATTTT.

The V and J genes are TRBV12-3 or TRBV12-4 and TRBJ2-1; 8 positions match TRBD1. CDR3 length: 14 residues. Trimming at V came to 9 bases and at J to 7 bases, leaving 11 bases not matched to a gene. The CDR3 DNA is TGTGCCAGTACTAAGGGACAGGCTTTGAATGAGCAGTTCTTC. It yields the protein CASTKGQALNEQFF.

To note about this clonotype: A junction end diverges from the germline sequence, so it may reflect a read error. This chain joins TRBV3-1 and TRBJ2-5, with D unresolved. The germline CDR1 and CDR2 sequences are LGHDT and YNNKEL (reference sequence). The CDR3 consists of 12 residues. The CDR3 DNA reads as TGTGCCAGCAGCCAAGTGGAGTCGGAAAGTCACTTC. Residues: CASSQVESESHF.

The chain carries TRBV5-1 and TRBJ1-1; tentative D call: TRBD1 (5 bases). The CDR3 has 14 residues. The germline V and J ends were trimmed by 0 bases and 9 bases, with 15 bases remaining between them. Germline V gene lookup returns CDR1 SGHRS and CDR2 YFSETQ. The CDR3 sequence is CASSLGEGPAKAFF. CDR3 in DNA: TGCGCCAGCAGCTTGGGGGAGGGACCGGCTAAAGCTTTCTTT.

This clonotype showed up just a few times. V is TRBV29-1 and J is TRBJ1-3, with D uncertain. The CDR3 loop spans 14 amino acids. Trimming removed 1 base from V and 3 bases from J, with 10 bases in between. From germline, CDR1 is SQVTM and CDR2 ANQGSEA. CDR3: CSVEVEGFGNTIYF. The CDR3 nucleotides are TGCAGCGTTGAAGTTGAGGGTTTTGGAAACACCATATATTTT. The full variable domain, its missing parts supplied by reference TRBV29-1 and TRBJ1-3, is SAVISQKPSRDICQRGTSLTIQCQVDSQVTMMFWYRQQPGQSLTLIATANQGSEATYESGFVIDKFPISRPNLTFSTLTVSNMSPEDSSIYLCSVEVEGFGNTIYFGEGSWLTVV.

This clonotype was seen repeatedly, ten times or more. V usage is TRBV12-3 or TRBV12-4 and J usage is TRBJ2-5; the D is unclear. The CDR3 has 11 amino acids. Deletions cut 6 bases from V and 2 bases from J, with 4 bases between. The CDR3 loop is CASSHQETQYF. CDR3 sequence (DNA): TGTGCCAGCAGCCATCAAGAGACCCAGTACTTC.

The gene calls are TRBV2 and TRBJ2-1; 12 bases map to TRBD2. This CDR3 comprises 15 residues. Unmatched junction bases numbered 4, after V lost 5 bases and J lost 5 bases. Germline V gives CDR1 SNHLY, CDR2 FYNNEI. The CDR3 DNA is TGTGCCAGCAGTCGAACTAGCGGGAGGAACAATGAGCAGTTCTTC. It specifies CASSRTSGRNNEQFF. Combining the CDR3 with reference TRBV2 and TRBJ2-1 gives the whole variable domain EPEVTQTPSHQVTQMGQEVILRCVPISNHLYFYWYRQILGQKVEFLVSFYNNEISEKSEIFDDQFSVERPDGSNFTLKIRSTKLEDSAMYFCASSRTSGRNNEQFFGPGTRLTVL.

V gene TRBV29-1 combines with J gene TRBJ2-3; TRBD2 agrees at 13 bases. The CDR3 totals 15 residues. Germline CDR1 reads SQVTM; CDR2 reads ANQGSEA. Unmatched junction bases numbered 8, after V lost 6 bases and J lost 5 bases. The CDR3 loop reads CSVAGLAGVGDTQYF. DNA of the CDR3: TGCAGCGTCGCCGGACTAGCGGGGGTTGGAGATACGCAGTATTTT.

In its sample, this clonotype was seen a few times. V is TRBV10-3 and J is TRBJ1-2; possibly TRBD1 for D (6 bases). Germline lookup yields CDR1 ENHRY and CDR2 SYGVKD. This CDR3 comprises 15 residues. Trimming stripped 7 bases from V and 1 base from J, with 16 bases between. As DNA, the CDR3 is TGTGCCATCAAACGGACAGACACCCGTAACTATGGCTACACCTTC. Translated: CAIKRTDTRNYGYTF.

The J gene is TRBJ1-5, the V gene TRBV18; 7 bases fit TRBD1. The CDR3 has 15 amino acids. The trim removed 5 bases at V and 0 bases at J, leaving 4 bases unmatched. Germline CDR1 KGHSH, CDR2 LQKENI. The CDR3 sequence: CASSIGTASNQPQHF. The CDR3 nucleotides read TGTGCCAGCTCAATAGGGACAGCTAGCAATCAGCCCCAGCATTTT.

The chain recombines TRBV4-3 with TRBJ2-1; 7 bases line up with TRBD1. The junction had 2 bases not matched to a gene; V was cut back by 0 bases and J by 0 bases. CDR3 length: 16 amino acids. CDR1 is LGHNA and CDR2 is YSLEER in the germline V gene. For the CDR3, the DNA is TGCGCCAGCAGCCAAGAGTGGGACAGCTCCTACAATGAGCAGTTCTTC. It specifies CASSQEWDSSYNEQFF.

This clonotype was counted a few times. CDR3 nucleotide sequence: TGTGCCAGCAGCTTGTCACAGGGGCAGCCCCAGCATTTT. Encoded protein: CASSLSQGQPQHF. The chain recombines TRBV7-9 with TRBJ1-5; TRBD1 agrees at 7 bases. V gave up 3 bases and J gave up 7 bases; unmatched junction bases: 3. The germline gives CDR1 SEHNR, CDR2 FQNEAQ (reference sequence). CDR3 length: 13 residues.

The chain uses TRBV10-3 and TRBJ2-3, with TRBD2 as a possible D gene (6 bases). The CDR3 consists of 14 residues. Trimming left V 0 bases short and J 4 bases short, with 8 bases between. Germline lookup yields CDR1 ENHRY and CDR2 SYGVKD. CDR3 DNA sequence: TGTGCCATCAGTGAGTCGACTAGAGCAGATACGCAGTATTTT. Translating gives CAISESTRADTQYF.

This clonotype was seen repeatedly, ten times or more. The chain is built from TRBV29-1 and TRBJ1-2; 8 nucleotides line up with TRBD1. V lost 6 bases and J lost 6; bases outside the gene matches: 6. The CDR3 loop spans 12 amino acids. Germline V CDR1 and CDR2: SQVTM, ANQGSEA. CDR3 in DNA: TGCAGCGTCAGGACAGGGTCCGATGGCTACACCTTC. Translation: CSVRTGSDGYTF.

The rearrangement links TRBV30 to TRBJ2-6; tentative D call: TRBD2 (5 bases). This CDR3 is built from 17 residues. Trimming cost V 0 bases and J 0 bases, with 12 bases left between them. Germline CDR1 GTSNPN, CDR2 SVGIG (reference sequence). CDR3: CAWSVGYGNSGANVLTF. In DNA, the CDR3 is TGTGCCTGGAGTGTAGGTTACGGGAACTCTGGGGCCAACGTCCTGACTTTC.

This clonotype was recorded many times. CDR3 sequence reads: CASSRQWEGNSPLHF. The DNA for the CDR3 is TGTGCCAGCAGTCGTCAGTGGGAGGGTAATTCACCCCTCCACTTT. The chain employs TRBV12-3 or TRBV12-4 and TRBJ1-6; D call uncertain. V lost 5 bases and J lost 6, with 14 bases in between. This CDR3 is built from 15 residues.

This clonotype was found many times. The chain couples TRBV3-1 to TRBJ2-6, with TRBD1 matching over 10 bases. This CDR3 is built from 18 residues. Trimming cost V 3 bases and J 0 bases; bases outside gene matches: 5. CDR1 and CDR2 from the germline V gene are LGHDT and YNNKEL (reference sequence). This chain's CDR3 is CASSHPGQGSSGANVLTF. DNA of the CDR3: TGTGCCAGCAGCCACCCGGGACAGGGGTCCTCTGGGGCCAACGTCCTGACTTTC.

This clonotype was counted a few times. The chain links TRBV7-9 to TRBJ1-4; D perhaps matches TRBD1 (6 bases). V lost 2 bases and J lost 6, with 13 bases in between. This CDR3 comprises 15 residues. Per germline, CDR1 SEHNR and CDR2 FQNEAQ (reference sequence). The CDR3 region is CASSLQQGVDEKLFF. CDR3 DNA: TGTGCCAGCAGCTTACAACAGGGAGTAGATGAAAAACTGTTTTTT.

This clonotype was observed many times. The rearrangement links TRBV19 to TRBJ2-5; 8 nucleotides match TRBD2. The germline V gene has CDR1 LNHDA and CDR2 SQIVND (reference sequence). The CDR3 length is 18 residues. The J segment lost 1 base and the V segment lost 6 bases, leaving 16 bases of the junction unmatched. The CDR3 DNA sequence: TGTGCCAGTAGCTCCCCAATCGGGGTAGCGGGGATCCAAGAGACCCAGTACTTC. Amino acids: CASSSPIGVAGIQETQYF.

Ten or more counts support this clonotype. The chain employs TRBV30 and TRBJ2-7; D possibly corresponds to TRBD1 (5 bases). The germline V and J ends were trimmed by 7 bases and 6 bases, with 13 bases remaining between them. This CDR3 is 11 amino acids long. Germline V CDR1 and CDR2: GTSNPN, SVGIG (reference sequence). CDR3 sequence: CASKGLGEQYF. CDR3 nucleotides: TGTGCCTCCAAGGGGCTCGGCGAGCAGTACTTC. Combining the CDR3 with reference TRBV30 and TRBJ2-7 gives the whole variable domain SQTIHQWPATLVQPVGSPLSLECTVEGTSNPNLYWYRQAAGRGLQLLFYSVGIGQISSEVPQNLSASRPQDRQFILSSKKLLLSDSGFYLCASKGLGEQYFGPGTRLTVT.

The chain joins TRBV29-1 to TRBJ2-6, with unresolved D. V was cut by 3 bases and J by 2 bases, with 2 bases left in between. In germline, CDR1 is SQVTM, CDR2 ANQGSEA. CDR3 length: 12 residues. The chain's CDR3 is CSVDTGANVLTF. The CDR3 nucleotides read TGCAGCGTTGATACTGGGGCCAACGTCCTGACTTTC.

This rearrangement joins TRBV28 to TRBJ1-1; TRBD1 aligns across 9 bases. CDR3 length equals 14 residues. Germline V gene data show CDR1 as MDHEN and CDR2 as SYDVKM. V trimming: 5 bases; J trimming: 4 bases; junction bases outside the gene matches: 5. In DNA form, the CDR3 reads TGTGCCAGCAGTCACAGGGGGCTGGGCACTGAAGCTTTCTTT. Protein product: CASSHRGLGTEAFF.